This T cell receptor beta chain was obtained from a study of shared clonotypes between healthy human individuals. Study-level information: The cohort had a couple of women and three men, ages 18 to 49.

Produced via immunoSEQ multiplex PCR; TCRdb's table is partial and in-frame only. The data show approximately 2.5 million clones, just over 90% seen once. The sequence was obtained from a young man in good health. Input material: naive CD4+ T cells sorted from blood. The subset was: CD45RA+ positively selected.

CDR3 sequence reads: CAWSEGPETQYF. For the CDR3, the DNA is TGTGCCTGGAGTGAGGGCCCGGAGACCCAGTACTTC. The V gene is TRBV30, the J gene TRBJ2-5; D is unclear. This CDR3 region has 12 residues. With 1 base removed from V and 5 bases from J, the gap between germline ends came to 8 bases. Germline CDR1 and CDR2: GTSNPN and SVGIG (reference sequence). Variable domain in full (rest from reference TRBV30 and TRBJ2-5): SQTIHQWPATLVQPVGSPLSLECTVEGTSNPNLYWYRQAAGRGLQLLFYSVGIGQISSEVPQNLSASRPQDRQFILSSKKLLLSDSGFYLCAWSEGPETQYFGPGTRLLVL.